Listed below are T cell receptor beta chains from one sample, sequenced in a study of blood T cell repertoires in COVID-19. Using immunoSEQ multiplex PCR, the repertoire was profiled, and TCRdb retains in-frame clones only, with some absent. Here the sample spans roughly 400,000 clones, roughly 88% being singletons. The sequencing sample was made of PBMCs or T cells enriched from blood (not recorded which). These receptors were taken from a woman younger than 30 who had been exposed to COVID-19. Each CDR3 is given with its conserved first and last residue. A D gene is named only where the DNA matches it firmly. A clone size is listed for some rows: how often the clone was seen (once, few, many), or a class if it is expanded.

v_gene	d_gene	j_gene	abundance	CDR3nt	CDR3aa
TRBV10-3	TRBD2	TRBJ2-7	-	TGTGCCATCAGTGTAAACCGGGACTACCAGAAGGGCGAGCAGTACTTC	CAISVNRDYQKGEQYF
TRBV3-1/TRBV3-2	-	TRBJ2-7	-	TGTGCCAGCAGCCCCTGGACAGCCGCCTACGAGCAGTACTTC	CASSPWTAAYEQYF
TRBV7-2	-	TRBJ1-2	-	TGTGCCAGCAGCTTTTCCCCGGGGGGGTCAGGCGCTACCTATGGCTACACCTTC	CASSFSPGGSGATYGYTF
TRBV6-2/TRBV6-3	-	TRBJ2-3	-	TGTGCCAGCAGTTTACAGGTCAGCACAGATACGCAGTATTTT	CASSLQVSTDTQYF
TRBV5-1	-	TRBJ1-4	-	TGCGCCAGCGCTGTGGGCGCCAGAGATAATGAAAAACTGTTTTTT	CASAVGARDNEKLFF
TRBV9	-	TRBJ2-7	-	TGTGCCAGCAGCCTTACGGGAGGACAGGGTGTGCAGCAGTACTTC	CASSLTGGQGVQQYF
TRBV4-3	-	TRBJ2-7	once	TGCGCCAGCAGCCAAGGTCCGGGAAACTACGAGCAGTACTTC	CASSQGPGNYEQYF
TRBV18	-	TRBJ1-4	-	TGTGCCAGCTCACCCCGCGAGGGTGCAACTAATGAAAAACTGTTTTTT	CASSPREGATNEKLFF
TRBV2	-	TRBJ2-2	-	TGTGCCAGCAGTGTTGACTTAAACACCGGGGAGCTGTTTTTT	CASSVDLNTGELFF
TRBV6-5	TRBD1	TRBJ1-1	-	TGTGCCAGCAGGATGGACAGGGGGAACACTGAAGCTTTCTTT	CASRMDRGNTEAFF
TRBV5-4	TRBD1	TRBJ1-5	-	TGTGCCAGCAGCCCCATGCTGGACAGGTCGGAGGATAGCAATCAGCCCCAGCATTTT	CASSPMLDRSEDSNQPQHF
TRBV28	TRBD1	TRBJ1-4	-	TGTGCCAGCACCCTGGACAGGGGAGGAGAAAAACTGTTTTTT	CASTLDRGGEKLFF
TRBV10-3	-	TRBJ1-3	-	TGTGCCATCAGTGAGTCGGGGAGCTCTGGAAACACCATATATTTT	CAISESGSSGNTIYF
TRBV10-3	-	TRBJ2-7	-	TGTGCCATCAGTGATCCGGGGAGCTCCTACGAGCAGTACTTC	CAISDPGSSYEQYF
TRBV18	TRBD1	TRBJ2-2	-	TGTGCCAGCTCACGACAGGGGCAGGGACCCAACACCGGGGAGCTGTTTTTT	CASSRQGQGPNTGELFF
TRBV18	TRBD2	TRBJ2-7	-	TGTGCCAGCTCCCGGGAGGGCTCCGAGCAGTACTTC	CASSREGSEQYF
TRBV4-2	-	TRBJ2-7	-	TGTGCCAGCAGCCAGGGACTGTCTTACGAGCAGTACTTC	CASSQGLSYEQYF
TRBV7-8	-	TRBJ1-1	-	TGTGCCAGCAGTTTAACAGGGCGCACTGAAGCTTTCTTT	CASSLTGRTEAFF
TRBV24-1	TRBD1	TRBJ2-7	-	TGTGCCACCAGTGATCTAATTAAAAACCGGGACAGGGACTCCTACGAGCAGTACTTC	CATSDLIKNRDRDSYEQYF
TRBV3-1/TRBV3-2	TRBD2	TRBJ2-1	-	TGTGCCAGCAGCCAAGGACTAGCTACTGAGCAGTTCTTC	CASSQGLATEQFF
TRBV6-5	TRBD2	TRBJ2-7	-	TGTGCCAGCAGTTACCCGGGACTAGCGGGAAGGTACGAGCAGTACTTC	CASSYPGLAGRYEQYF
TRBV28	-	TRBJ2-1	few	TGTGCCAGCAGTCCCGGGGGAGATACAGGCCGTGAGCAGTTCTTC	CASSPGGDTGREQFF
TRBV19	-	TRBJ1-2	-	TGTGCCAGTAGTTTTCGACAGGTTAACTATGGCTACACCTTC	CASSFRQVNYGYTF
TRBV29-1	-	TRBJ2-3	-	TGCAGCGTTGCTCAGAACACAGATACGCAGTATTTT	CSVAQNTDTQYF
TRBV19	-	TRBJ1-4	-	TGTGCCAGTAGTATCGGGCAGGGAGGCGAAAAACTGTTTTTT	CASSIGQGGEKLFF
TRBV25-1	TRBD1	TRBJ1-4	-	TGTGCCAGCAGTGGCCCGGGACAGGGCTTCGGAAAACTGTTTTTT	CASSGPGQGFGKLFF
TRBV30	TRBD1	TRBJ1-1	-	TGTGCCTGGGGGCGCGGGACAGGGGGCCCGAACACTGAAGCTTTCTTT	CAWGRGTGGPNTEAFF
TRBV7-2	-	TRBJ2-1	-	TGTGCCAGCAGCTCGACCCCTTGGGCTGAGCAGTTCTTC	CASSSTPWAEQFF
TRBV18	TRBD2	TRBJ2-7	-	TGTGCCAGCTCACTACGCGGTCAAACTAGCGGGAACTATGAGCAGTACTTC	CASSLRGQTSGNYEQYF
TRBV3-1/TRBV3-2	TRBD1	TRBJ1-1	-	TGTGCCAGCTCAGGGGGCAGGGGGAGGACTGAAGCTTTCTTT	CASSGGRGRTEAFF
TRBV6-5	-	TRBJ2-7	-	TGTGCCAGCAGCCCAACAACAGGCTACGAGCAGTACTTC	CASSPTTGYEQYF
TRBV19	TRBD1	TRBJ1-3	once	TGTGCCACCGGGACAGGTTATGGAAACACCATATATTTT	CATGTGYGNTIYF
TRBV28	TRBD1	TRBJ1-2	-	TGTGCCAGCAGTTTAACAGGGGCTATGTGGGACACCTTC	CASSLTGAMWDTF
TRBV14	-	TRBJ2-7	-	TGTGCCAGCAGCCAAGACAACTACGAGCAGTACTTC	CASSQDNYEQYF
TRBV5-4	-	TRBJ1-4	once	TGTGCCAGCAGCTTGGGGCCGGGGGCTAATGAAAAACTGTTTTTT	CASSLGPGANEKLFF
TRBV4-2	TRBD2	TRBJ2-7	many	TGTGCCAGCAGCCAAGATTGGGCTAGCGGGAGCGAGCAGTACTTC	CASSQDWASGSEQYF
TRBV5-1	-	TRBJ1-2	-	TGCGCCAGCAGCGAGGACACAAACTATGGCTACACCTTC	CASSEDTNYGYTF
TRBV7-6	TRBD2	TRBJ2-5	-	TGTGCCAGCAGCTGGGGACTAGCGGAACAAGAGACCCAGTACTTC	CASSWGLAEQETQYF
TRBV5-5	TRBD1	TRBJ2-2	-	TGTGCCAGCAGCTTGGGGGGAGTGGGGACAGCCAACACCGGGGAGCTGTTTTTT	CASSLGGVGTANTGELFF
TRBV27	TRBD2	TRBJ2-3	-	TGTGCCAGCAGTTTACCAGCGGGAGATGCAGATACGCAGTATTTT	CASSLPAGDADTQYF
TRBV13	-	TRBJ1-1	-	TGTGCCAGCAGCTTAGATAAGGGGCTGGGCACTGAAGCTTTCTTT	CASSLDKGLGTEAFF
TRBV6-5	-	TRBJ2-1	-	TGTGCCAGCAGTTACCAGCGGACCAATGAGCAGTTCTTC	CASSYQRTNEQFF
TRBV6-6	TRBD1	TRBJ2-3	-	TGTGCCAGCAAGAAAGGACAGGGTTTCACGGATACGCAGTATTTT	CASKKGQGFTDTQYF
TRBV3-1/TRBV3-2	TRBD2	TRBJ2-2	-	TGTGCGTCTCCCGGGACTAGCGGGGGCCACGCGAACACCGGGGAGCTGTTTTTT	CASPGTSGGHANTGELFF
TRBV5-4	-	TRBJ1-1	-	TGTGCCAGCAGCGATCAGGGAAGGGACACTGAAGCTTTCTTT	CASSDQGRDTEAFF
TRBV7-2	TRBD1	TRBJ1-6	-	TGTGCCAGCAGCCCTGGACAGGAGAGATCACCCCTCCACTTT	CASSPGQERSPLHF
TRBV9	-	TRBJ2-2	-	TGTGCCAGCAGCGGATCAGCGCGGAACACCGGGGAGCTGTTTTTT	CASSGSARNTGELFF